The rows below give T cell receptor beta chains drawn from one sample of a study of graft-versus-host responses after intestinal transplantation. TCRdb's copy holds only in-frame clones and misses some; the assay was immunoSEQ multiplex PCR. Here the sample spans about 85,000 clones, around 90% being singletons. These receptors lack a known antigen. The specimen was unstimulated CD8+ T cells sorted from spleen or lymph node cells, collected before transplant. The receptors were sampled from a human donor who was the organ donor for an intestinal transplant. CDR3s include the opening cysteine and the closing phenylalanine or tryptophan. The D gene is left open where the match is weak. The size of a clone is reported for some rows only, either as once, few or many, or as a class for expanded clones.

.,TRBV7-7,TRBD2,TRBJ2-1,CASSSGLAGDEQFF,TGTGCTAGCAGCTCGGGACTAGCGGGAGACGAGCAGTTCTTC
.,TRBV4-1,.,TRBJ2-1,CASSSALSSYNEQFF,TGCGCCAGCAGTTCAGCCTTAAGCTCCTACAATGAGCAGTTCTTC
.,TRBV2,.,TRBJ2-3,CASSTGFSSTDTQYF,TGTGCCAGCTCGACGGGGTTCTCTAGCACAGATACGCAGTATTTT
once,TRBV13,.,TRBJ2-7,CASFRRDPTYEQYF,TGTGCCAGCTTCAGGAGGGACCCCACCTACGAGCAGTACTTC
.,TRBV19,.,TRBJ1-1,CASTLGNTEAFF,TGTGCCAGTACTCTTGGGAACACTGAAGCTTTCTTT
.,TRBV18,.,TRBJ2-7,CASSPPLLSEAYEQYF,TGTGCCAGCTCACCACCGCTCCTAAGTGAGGCCTACGAGCAGTACTTC
.,TRBV7-9,TRBD2,TRBJ2-2,CASSSKRLAGDTGELFF,TGTGCCAGCAGCTCGAAAAGACTAGCGGGTGACACCGGGGAGCTGTTTTTT
once,TRBV6-1,TRBD2,TRBJ2-1,CASLSGRTYNEQFF,TGTGCCAGTCTTAGCGGGAGAACCTACAATGAGCAGTTCTTC
.,TRBV4-1,.,TRBJ2-5,CASSRLFGPQEETQYF,TGCGCCAGCAGCCGCCTCTTCGGACCCCAGGAAGAGACCCAGTACTTC
.,TRBV11-3,.,TRBJ1-3,CASSLTLSGNTIYF,TGTGCCAGCAGCCTCACCCTCTCTGGAAACACCATATATTTT
once,TRBV6-5,.,TRBJ1-2,CASSEDGISYGYTF,TGTGCCAGCAGTGAAGACGGGATCTCCTATGGCTACACCTTC
.,TRBV28,TRBD2,TRBJ2-7,CASATPTSGVEQYF,TGTGCCAGCGCTACTCCCACTAGCGGAGTAGAGCAGTACTTC
few,TRBV2,TRBD1,TRBJ1-1,CASSAGQGGTEAFF,TGTGCCAGCAGTGCGGGACAGGGGGGCACTGAAGCTTTCTTT
once,TRBV5-1,.,TRBJ1-6,CASSLFTGKAPLHF,TGCGCCAGCAGCTTGTTCACAGGGAAGGCACCCCTCCACTTT
.,TRBV27,.,TRBJ2-7,CASSRTGNEQYF,TGTGCCAGCAGTCGTACGGGAAACGAGCAGTACTTC
.,TRBV27,.,TRBJ1-1,CASSTGNTEAFF,TGTGCCAGCAGTACTGGGAACACTGAAGCTTTCTTT
.,TRBV11-2,TRBD2,TRBJ2-7,CASSLLIAGGHYEQYF,TGTGCCAGCAGCTTACTAATAGCGGGAGGCCACTACGAGCAGTACTTC
.,TRBV6-4,TRBD1,TRBJ2-5,CASREPVQGAGQETQYF,TGTGCCAGCAGGGAACCGGTACAGGGGGCAGGACAAGAGACCCAGTACTTC
.,TRBV5-4,TRBD2,TRBJ2-3,CASSTDSWTSGSPTDTQYF,TGTGCCAGCAGCACCGATTCCTGGACTAGCGGGAGCCCCACAGATACGCAGTATTTT
.,TRBV11-2,TRBD2,TRBJ2-7,CASSLVTSGPSYEQYF,TGTGCCAGCAGCTTAGTAACTAGCGGGCCCTCCTACGAGCAGTACTTC
once,TRBV7-6,.,TRBJ2-7,CASSFVVAGGAHEQYF,TGTGCCAGCAGCTTTGTCGTGGCAGGAGGGGCTCACGAGCAGTACTTC
.,TRBV19,.,TRBJ1-2,CASTLHGPPYGYTF,TGTGCCAGTACCCTCCACGGGCCACCCTATGGCTACACCTTC
once,TRBV4-1,.,TRBJ1-5,CASSLGPADNQPQHF,TGCGCCAGCAGCCTGGGGCCGGCGGATAATCAGCCCCAGCATTTT
.,TRBV5-1,TRBD2,TRBJ2-1,CASSLGRLANEQFF,TGCGCCAGCAGCTTGGGTCGACTAGCGAATGAGCAGTTCTTC
.,TRBV11-2,TRBD1,TRBJ2-7,CASSLVGGSAGGIYEQYF,TGTGCCAGCAGCTTAGTTGGCGGTTCGGCAGGGGGAATCTACGAGCAGTACTTC
.,TRBV5-6,.,TRBJ2-1,CASSLSPINEQFF,TGTGCCAGCAGCTTGAGCCCCATAAATGAGCAGTTCTTC
.,TRBV4-1,TRBD1,TRBJ2-3,CASSPTGVDTQYF,TGCGCCAGCAGCCCGACAGGGGTAGATACGCAGTATTTT
.,TRBV9,.,TRBJ2-7,CASSVEPTASFNYEQYF,TGTGCCAGCAGCGTAGAACCGACCGCGTCGTTTAACTACGAGCAGTACTTC
.,TRBV5-6,.,TRBJ2-3,CASSLTHQAASTDTQYF,TGTGCCAGCAGCTTGACCCACCAAGCGGCCAGCACAGATACGCAGTATTTT
.,TRBV25-1,.,TRBJ2-1,CASSDLGRGFF,TGTGCCAGCAGTGATCTAGGGCGTGGGTTCTTC
.,TRBV5-1,.,TRBJ2-7,CASSLAPYEQYF,TGCGCCAGCAGCTTGGCCCCCTACGAGCAGTACTTC
.,TRBV13,TRBD1,TRBJ2-5,CASSLGQGVETQYF,TGTGCCAGCAGCTTAGGTCAGGGGGTTGAGACCCAGTACTTC
.,TRBV5-1,TRBD1,TRBJ1-1,CASSIGDRPIMNTEAFF,TGCGCCAGCAGCATAGGGGACAGACCTATCATGAACACTGAAGCTTTCTTT
.,TRBV4-1,TRBD1,TRBJ2-7,CASSQGQGVGEQYF,TGCGCCAGCAGCCAAGGACAGGGTGTTGGCGAGCAGTACTTC
.,TRBV7-9,.,TRBJ1-6,CASSLGPRDSPLHF,TGTGCCAGCAGCTTAGGTCCACGGGACTCACCCCTCCACTTT
.,TRBV7-9,.,TRBJ1-4,CASSSGRLNEKLFF,TGTGCCAGCAGCTCGGGACGCCTTAATGAAAAACTGTTTTTT
.,TRBV9,TRBD2,TRBJ2-2,CASSVASGEVGELFF,TGTGCCAGCAGCGTAGCTAGCGGTGAGGTCGGGGAGCTGTTTTTT
.,TRBV5-4,TRBD2,TRBJ2-7,CASSLESAGGPYEQYF,TGTGCCAGCAGCTTGGAGTCAGCGGGGGGGCCCTACGAGCAGTACTTC
.,TRBV19,.,TRBJ2-1,CASSSQLSSYNEQFF,TGTGCCAGTAGCTCACAGCTAAGCTCCTACAATGAGCAGTTCTTC
few,TRBV13,.,TRBJ2-1,CASSTRRTSGYNEQFF,TGTGCCAGCAGCACAAGGCGTACTTCAGGCTACAATGAGCAGTTCTTC
.,TRBV11-1,.,TRBJ2-2,CASSPGGSGFTGELFF,TGTGCCAGTTCCCCCGGGGGCAGCGGGTTCACCGGGGAGCTGTTTTTT